What follows describes a single T cell receptor (beta chain). Its antigen is currently unknown. This record comes from a study of neoadjuvant anti-PD-1 for oral cavity cancer. Overall study results and limits: Non-responders to neoadjuvant nivolumab had significantly more clonal PBMC T cells than responders.

Germline-derived CDR1 and CDR2 are SGDLS and YYNGEE. V shed 4 bases, J shed 6 bases, and the junction held 5 bases outside the gene matches. The CDR3 runs 14 residues. Libraries were prepared by immunoSEQ multiplex PCR; TCRdb keeps only in-frame clonotypes and omits some of them. The table has approximately 67,000 clones, around four fifths seen once. The sequenced sample was PBMCs, obtained before nivolumab (anti-PD-1) treatment. The chain carries TRBV9 and TRBJ2-7, with 12 bases fitting TRBD1. The receptor was isolated from a person aged 40 to 85 with oral cavity squamous cell carcinoma. CDR3 residues: CASSTGTGGAEQYF. CDR3 coding DNA: TGTGCCAGCAGCACCGGGACAGGGGGCGCCGAGCAGTACTTC.